This TCR beta chain came from a study of blood T cell repertoires in COVID-19. Study summary: Whether acute or convalescent, the COVID-19 samples came from the United States, Italy and Spain. The analysed material was cDNA or gDNA that came from T cells, B-cell-depleted T cells, or PBMCs.

This CDR3 is built from 15 residues. Data came from immunoSEQ multiplex PCR; TCRdb stores just in-frame clones and leaves some out. In the table there are tens of thousands of clones, about 85% of which are singletons. The chain joins TRBV12-2 to TRBJ1-1. TRBV12-2 is shown as a pseudogene. The sequenced sample consisted of peripheral blood. The sequence was obtained from a woman aged 45-65 years with active or convalescent COVID-19. CDR3 bases: TGTGCAAGTCGCCGTTCAAAAAGGGGGGGCGCGAGGGCTTTCTTT. It codes for CASRRSKRGGARAFF.